This T cell receptor (beta chain) derives from a study of cytomegalovirus exposure and HLA in healthy donors. Background on the study: The approximately 670 first-cohort repertoires and the 95 to 150 validation repertoires shared the same platform, a later analysis reported.

Profiled with immunoSEQ multiplex PCR; TCRdb holds only in-frame clones, not every one. Among approximately 220,000 clones listed, around four fifths were seen once. This clone has a handful of counts. The antigen is not known. In germline, CDR1 is ENHRY, CDR2 SYGVKD. Between the trimmed V and J ends, which lost 10 bases and 4 bases, there was a span of 19 bases. The CDR3 consists of 14 residues. Study findings and constraints: Specificity for CMV antigens was confirmed in vitro for a few of the CMV-associated chains. It was found in a later analysis that first-cohort TCR clusters tended to co-occur in the 90 to 150 validation repertoires.

The clonotype originates from a woman aged 25-40 years in good health and CMV-seropositive. V is TRBV10-3 and J is TRBJ1-1; no clear D. Sequenced sample: PBMCs. This CDR3 reads CASSPDREGTEAFF. Written as DNA, the CDR3 is TGTGCCAGCTCTCCCGACCGGGAAGGCACTGAAGCTTTCTTT.